The sequence of this T cell receptor (beta chain) was determined in a study of technical replicates of blood from a handful of donors. Assay used: immunoSEQ multiplex PCR; TCRdb lists only in-frame clones, some missing. Of tens of thousands of clones listed, more than 85% are singletons. CDR1 and CDR2 (germline): LGHNA, YNFKEQ. V lost 5 bases, J lost 2 bases, and 9 bases lay in between. The CDR3 has 14 amino acids. The V and J genes are TRBV4-2 and TRBJ1-4; D remains ambiguous. Material: PBMCs. The TCR comes from a human donor in good health. Some clones in this sample may be carry-over from other donors' samples. The CDR3 nucleotides read TGTGCCAGCAGCGATGAGAGGACTAATGAAAAACTGTTTTTT. Amino acids: CASSDERTNEKLFF.